The 14 T cell receptor beta chains in this list originate from one sample, sequenced in a study of blood T cell repertoires in COVID-19. The data were produced by immunoSEQ multiplex PCR, yet TCRdb's version contains in-frame clones alone and is incomplete. Of 200,000 or so clones detected, 86% appear once; the ten largest clones hold 0.78%. Sequencing used peripheral blood. Receptor source: a woman in her 70s with acute or convalescent COVID-19.

The chain joins TRBV19 to TRBJ1-1; possible D gene TRBD1, 5 bases. The germline CDR1 and CDR2 sequences are LNHDA and SQIVND (reference sequence). Trimming left V 1 base short and J 6 bases short, with 18 bases between. CDR3 length equals 16 residues. The CDR3 here is CASSIVRRGGLAEAFF. CDR3 sequence (DNA): TGTGCCAGTAGTATAGTTAGGAGGGGCGGTCTGGCTGAAGCTTTCTTT.

Points on this clone: Germline and junction disagree at one end, which may indicate a read error. The chain combines TRBV7-7 with TRBJ2-6; D call uncertain. This CDR3 is 15 amino acids long. CDR1 and CDR2 (germline): SSHAT, FNYEAQ (reference sequence). CDR3 sequence: CASSPGHSGANVLTF. CDR3 nucleotide sequence: TGTGCTAGCAGCCCTGGCCACTCTGGGGCCAACGTCCTGACTTTC.

This clone was counted a single time. The chain is built from TRBV6-4 and TRBJ1-1; TRBD1 is a possible D gene (5 bases). Between the trimmed V and J ends, which lost 2 bases and 9 bases, there was a span of 10 bases. Per the germline V gene, CDR1 is MRHNA and CDR2 is SNTAGT. This CDR3 contains 12 residues. The CDR3 DNA is TGTGCCAGCAGTGACGTATCAGGGAAAGCTTTCTTT. It yields the protein CASSDVSGKAFF.

The rearrangement uses TRBV7-8 and TRBJ1-2; TRBD1 agrees at 7 bases. Germline values: CDR1 SGHVS, CDR2 FQNEAQ. The CDR3 is made up of 14 amino acids. With V trimmed by 7 bases and J by 5 bases, 10 bases remained unmatched. CDR3 sequence reads: CASMQTGQNYGYTF. As DNA, the CDR3 is TGTGCCAGCATGCAAACGGGACAGAATTATGGCTACACCTTC. The complete variable domain, with remaining parts taken from reference TRBV7-8 and TRBJ1-2, reads GAGVSQSPRYKVAKRGQDVALRCDPISGHVSLFWYQQALGQGPEFLTYFQNEAQLDKSGLPSDRFFAERPEGSVSTLKIQRTQQEDSAVYLCASMQTGQNYGYTFGSGTRLTVV.

The CDR3 sequence: CASREGRELFF. CDR3 DNA sequence: TGTGCCAGCAGGGAGGGTCGGGAGCTGTTTTTT. V and J are TRBV7-9 and TRBJ2-2, with D perhaps TRBD2 (6 bases). V gave up 6 bases and J gave up 9 bases, with 8 bases separating them. Germline V CDR1 and CDR2: SEHNR, FQNEAQ (reference sequence). The CDR3 is made up of 11 amino acids.

This chain connects TRBV10-3 to TRBJ1-1; D remains ambiguous. The CDR3 spans 16 residues. CDR1 and CDR2 from the germline V gene are ENHRY and SYGVKD. Trimming left V 2 bases short and J 0 bases short, with 13 bases between. CDR3 bases: TGTGCCATCAGTGAGAGCCGTGGAGCGGTGAACACTGAAGCTTTCTTT. This sequence encodes CAISESRGAVNTEAFF.

The rearrangement links TRBV7-8 to TRBJ1-4; TRBD1 matches 7 bases. The V and J ends lost 6 bases and 4 bases, in that order; junction bases with no gene match: 5. This CDR3 comprises 14 residues. CDR1 is SGHVS and CDR2 is FQNEAQ in the germline V gene. The CDR3 coding sequence is TGTGCCAGCAGAAGGGGGCTGGGTAATGAAAAACTGTTTTTT. As protein: CASRRGLGNEKLFF.

J is TRBJ2-7 and V is TRBV12-3 or TRBV12-4; no reliable D call. The CDR3 has 13 amino acids. The V end was cut by 3 bases, the J end by 2 bases, with 8 bases between. Here the CDR3 reads CASSFSGAYEQYF. Written as DNA, the CDR3 is TGTGCCAGCAGTTTTAGTGGAGCCTACGAGCAGTACTTC.

This chain connects TRBV27 to TRBJ1-5, with 7 nucleotides matching TRBD1. The trim removed 5 bases at V and 4 bases at J, leaving 8 bases unmatched. The CDR3 extends over 15 amino acids. The germline gives CDR1 MNHEY, CDR2 SMNVEV (reference sequence). In nucleotides, the CDR3 is TGTGCCAGCAGTACCCGGGACAGCCGAAATCAGCCCCAGCATTTT. It translates to CASSTRDSRNQPQHF.

This chain connects TRBV12-5 to TRBJ2-1, with 7 bases identical to TRBD2. From germline, CDR1 is LGHNT and CDR2 FRNRAP. V lost 3 bases to trimming and J lost 6 bases; unmatched junction nucleotides: 14. The CDR3 is 17 residues long. The CDR3, as DNA: TGTGCTAGTGGTTTAGTTACACGGGGACTATACGCCAATGAGCAGTTCTTC. It translates to CASGLVTRGLYANEQFF.

The CDR3 protein is CASSPRHLDEQYF. The CDR3 DNA reads as TGTGCCAGCTCACCCCGACATCTCGACGAGCAGTACTTC. The V gene is TRBV18, the J gene TRBJ2-7; D call uncertain. The CDR3 loop spans 13 amino acids. Trimming removed 3 bases from V and 5 bases from J, with 11 bases in between. Germline V gene lookup returns CDR1 KGHSH and CDR2 LQKENI.

This rearrangement joins TRBV18 to TRBJ1-2, with D uncertain. Germline lookup yields CDR1 KGHSH and CDR2 LQKENI. This CDR3 spans 13 amino acids. Trimming stripped 2 bases from V and 4 bases from J, with 8 bases between. In nucleotides, the CDR3 is TGTGCCAGCTCACCAGGGGAGGGCTATGGCTACACCTTC. Translating it yields CASSPGEGYGYTF.

The V call is TRBV5-1, the J call TRBJ2-1; 9 bases agree with TRBD1. This CDR3 region has 15 residues. The J segment lost 8 bases and the V segment lost 4 bases, leaving 10 bases of the junction unmatched. The V gene's germline CDR1 is SGHRS and CDR2 YFSETQ. The CDR3 DNA is TGCGCCAGCAGCGCGGACAGGGGAGTTTGGGATGAGCAGTTCTTC. Amino acid sequence: CASSADRGVWDEQFF.

The CDR3 reads CASSPAQGTIAEAFF. Here the CDR3 DNA reads TGTGCCAGCTCACCAGCACAGGGAACGATCGCTGAAGCTTTCTTT. V and J are TRBV18 and TRBJ1-1, with D possibly matching TRBD1 (6 bases). Germline lookup yields CDR1 KGHSH and CDR2 LQKENI. Trimming took 2 bases from V and 6 from J, leaving 16 bases between them. The CDR3 extends over 15 amino acids.